These 29 T cell receptor beta chains originate from one sample sequenced in a study of Ad26.COV2.S vaccination and SARS-CoV-2 variants (dated by TCRdb to the early 2020s). The label giving this sample's treatment or condition can be read as: over 15 received Ad26.COV2.S at low or high dose, single or two shots; about 5 received placebo; per-sample allocation not given. For vaccine and placebo recipients, the sequenced repertoires came from samples collected on day 63 after the first injection. Receptors were amplified or captured by the immunoSEQ multiplex PCR assay. The table was pulled from immuneACCESS by TCRdb, which kept in-frame rearrangements only. Such tables lose some clones; where checked, under half of the loss comes from unresolved V genes, and the rest has no known cause. In this sample the table shows hundreds of thousands of clones, roughly 89% of which occur a single time. The ten largest account for 2.5% of the sample.

The material was peripheral blood, obtained in a trial of Ad26.COV2.S vaccine versus placebo. These receptors were obtained from a person aged 18-65 years who received the Ad26.COV2.S COVID-19 vaccine or a placebo.

This chain uses TRBV9 with TRBJ2-5, with 11 bases aligning to TRBD2. The germline V gene has CDR1 SGDLS and CDR2 YYNGEE. This CDR3 spans 18 amino acids. With 0 bases clipped from V and 4 bases from J, the junction kept 11 bases outside the gene matches. The CDR3 region is CASSVATSSGGAGETQYF. The DNA of the CDR3 is TGTGCCAGCAGCGTAGCTACAAGTAGCGGGGGGGCGGGAGAGACCCAGTACTTC.

This chain's CDR3 is CASSQRTPREGNEKLFF. The CDR3 DNA reads TGTGCCAGCAGCCAACGCACCCCCAGGGAAGGGAATGAAAAACTGTTTTTT. V gene TRBV16 combines with J gene TRBJ1-4; perhaps TRBD1 as D (5 bases). V was cut by 2 bases and J by 5 bases, with 18 bases left in between. In germline, CDR1 is KGHSY, CDR2 FQNENV. The length of the CDR3 is 17 residues.

This chain joins TRBV29-1 and TRBJ1-1; D possibly corresponds to TRBD1 (5 bases). Trimming cost V 6 bases and J 4 bases, with 15 bases left between them. The germline CDR1 and CDR2 sequences are SQVTM and ANQGSEA. The CDR3 totals 13 residues. The CDR3 nucleotides are TGCAGCGTCGGGACCTCCTTCGTCACTGAAGCTTTCTTT. Encoded protein: CSVGTSFVTEAFF. Complete variable domain (other parts from reference TRBV29-1 and TRBJ1-1): SAVISQKPSRDICQRGTSLTIQCQVDSQVTMMFWYRQQPGQSLTLIATANQGSEATYESGFVIDKFPISRPNLTFSTLTVSNMSPEDSSIYLCSVGTSFVTEAFFGQGTRLTVV.

In the case of this clone: The same CDR3 can be traced to other DNA sequences in this sample. The chain has TRBV27 and TRBJ2-1; D is unresolved. Deletions cut 3 bases from V and 3 bases from J, with 6 bases between. This CDR3 is 13 amino acids long. The germline gives CDR1 MNHEY, CDR2 SMNVEV (reference sequence). CDR3 in DNA: TGTGCCAGCAGTTTTTCAGGCTACAATGAGCAGTTCTTC. Encoded protein: CASSFSGYNEQFF.

The CDR3: CASTAAMGTDTQYF. For the CDR3, the DNA is TGTGCCAGCACCGCGGCGATGGGCACAGATACGCAGTATTTT. J is TRBJ2-3 and V is TRBV7-2; D remains unclear. Looked up from germline, CDR1 is SGHTA and CDR2 is FQGNSA. Trimming cost V 7 bases and J 1 base, with 12 bases left between them. This CDR3 spans 14 amino acids.

The rearrangement links TRBV28 to TRBJ1-2; D is perhaps TRBD1 (5 bases). Trimming took off 5 bases at V and 0 bases at J, with 22 bases between the two ends. CDR3 size: 18 residues. Looked up from germline, CDR1 is MDHEN and CDR2 is SYDVKM. CDR3 sequence reads: CASSTPGDSELSNYGYTF. The CDR3 DNA follows: TGTGCCAGCAGTACCCCGGGAGACAGCGAACTTTCTAACTATGGCTACACCTTC.

The rearrangement uses TRBV4-3 and TRBJ1-4; D gene unclear. There are 18 residues in the CDR3. V lost 0 bases, J lost 2 bases, and 16 bases lay in between. Germline V gene lookup returns CDR1 LGHNA and CDR2 YSLEER. CDR3 loop: CASSQDWGDTSTNEKLFF. The CDR3 DNA sequence: TGCGCCAGCAGCCAAGATTGGGGAGACACGAGCACTAATGAAAAACTGTTTTTT.

V is TRBV12-3 or TRBV12-4 and J is TRBJ1-1; D remains ambiguous. V lost 8 bases and J 1 base, leaving 11 bases between the germline ends. The CDR3 has 13 residues. The CDR3 nucleotides are TGTGCCAGCGAGCCGGGCACGAACACTGAAGCTTTCTTT. This sequence encodes CASEPGTNTEAFF.

This clone was picked up one time. The gene calls are TRBV4-2 and TRBJ1-2; D unresolved. Germline values: CDR1 LGHNA, CDR2 YNFKEQ. This CDR3 has 12 residues. V gave up 0 bases and J gave up 7 bases, with 6 bases separating them. CDR3 in DNA: TGTGCCAGCAGCCAAGAGAGAGGTGGCTACACCTTC. Translation: CASSQERGGYTF.

The V and J genes are TRBV10-3 and TRBJ1-6, with D perhaps TRBD1 (6 bases). Trimming removed 7 bases from V and 6 bases from J, with 13 bases in between. CDR1 is ENHRY and CDR2 is SYGVKD in the germline V gene. This CDR3 has 14 amino acids. CDR3 DNA: TGTGCCATCAACCCGGGACAACCTAATTCACCCCTCCACTTT. It yields the protein CAINPGQPNSPLHF.

This clone was counted a single time. The chain employs TRBV4-2 and TRBJ2-7, with D possibly matching TRBD1 (6 bases). The germline V gene encodes CDR1 LGHNA and CDR2 YNFKEQ. This CDR3 is 14 amino acids long. The V and J ends lost 1 base and 3 bases respectively, with 10 bases between them. The CDR3 region has the DNA TGTGCCAGCAGCCAAGGGGACAACCGCTACGAGCAGTACTTC. It is translated as CASSQGDNRYEQYF.

The V call is TRBV24-1, the J call TRBJ2-1, with no clear D. The CDR3 extends over 16 amino acids. Trimming took 0 bases from V and 0 from J, leaving 8 bases between them. The germline V gene has CDR1 KGHDR and CDR2 SFDVKD. CDR3 region: CATSDLRADSYNEQFF. The CDR3 coding sequence is TGTGCCACCAGTGATTTGCGGGCGGACTCCTACAATGAGCAGTTCTTC.

The genes are TRBV11-3 and TRBJ1-3; D may be TRBD1 (5 bases). Germline V gene sequence: CDR1 SGHNT, CDR2 YENEEA. The CDR3 covers 13 residues. Trimming shortened V by 6 bases and J by 2 bases, and 8 bases separated the two germline ends. CDR3 residues: CASSVGAGNTIYF. CDR3 nucleotide sequence: TGTGCCAGCAGTGTAGGGGCTGGAAACACCATATATTTT.

CDR3 bases: TGCAGCGTGAACGACAGGGAAATGAGATACAACTATGGCTACACCTTC. Its protein is CSVNDREMRYNYGYTF. This chain connects TRBV29-1 to TRBJ1-2, with TRBD1 matching 7 bases. This CDR3 has 16 amino acids. Germline V CDR1 and CDR2: SQVTM, ANQGSEA. Germline trimming cut 6 bases from V and 2 bases from J; bases unmatched to any gene: 15.

The rearrangement joins TRBV2 to TRBJ2-5; no clear D. The germline CDR1 and CDR2 sequences are SNHLY and FYNNEI. This CDR3 contains 13 residues. The V gene lost 8 bases and the J gene lost 5 bases, with 15 bases spanning the gap. CDR3 sequence: CASSGIGRETQYF. The CDR3 DNA is TGTGCCAGCTCCGGAATAGGACGGGAGACCCAGTACTTC.

This clone was seen only once. The chain combines TRBV6-5 with TRBJ2-7; 8 positions agree with TRBD1. Looked up from germline, CDR1 is MNHEY and CDR2 is SVGAGI. The CDR3 loop spans 13 amino acids. The ends lost 9 bases at V and 2 bases at J; junction bases unmatched: 6. CDR3 coding DNA: TGTGCCAGTTCGGACAGGGCTGCCTACGAGCAGTACGTC. Translating gives CASSDRAAYEQYV.

The chain recombines TRBV14 with TRBJ2-3; 9 bases match TRBD2. The CDR3 contains 15 residues. The V gene end was trimmed by 5 bases and the J gene end by 6 bases; junction bases not matched to a gene: 9. Germline CDR1 and CDR2: SGHDN and FVKESK. The CDR3 is CASSELAGLRDTQYF. The CDR3 DNA follows: TGTGCCAGCAGCGAACTAGCGGGCCTCCGGGATACGCAGTATTTT.

The genes are TRBV18 and TRBJ1-1, with D unclear. The germline V and J ends were trimmed by 2 bases and 1 base, with 11 bases remaining between them. The length of the CDR3 is 15 residues. Germline assignment: CDR1 KGHSH and CDR2 LQKENI. The CDR3 protein is CASSPKDGRNTEAFF. DNA of the CDR3: TGTGCCAGCTCACCAAAGGACGGACGGAACACTGAAGCTTTCTTT.

This clone was picked up one time. This chain connects TRBV6-2 or TRBV6-3 to TRBJ1-6; D gene ambiguous. Germline loops: CDR1 MNHEY, CDR2 SVGEGT. CDR3 length equals 15 residues. Trimming shortened V by 4 bases and J by 5 bases, and 12 bases separated the two germline ends. The CDR3 DNA reads TGTGCCAGCAGTTCCGCGGGGTTTGATAATTCACCCCTCCACTTT. This gives the protein CASSSAGFDNSPLHF.

The gene calls are TRBV11-2 and TRBJ2-1, with D possibly matching TRBD2 (6 bases). In germline, CDR1 is SGHAT, CDR2 FQNNGV. This CDR3 spans 11 amino acids. Trimming removed 4 bases at V and 11 bases at J, with 9 bases between. CDR3 residues: CASSSLAKQFF. CDR3 bases: TGTGCCAGCAGCTCCCTAGCGAAGCAGTTCTTC.

The gene calls are TRBV4-1 and TRBJ1-6, with 8 bases fitting TRBD1. Trimming cost V 4 bases and J 7 bases; bases outside gene matches: 9. Germline loops: CDR1 MGHRA, CDR2 YSYEKL. The CDR3 runs 16 residues. The CDR3 protein is CASSRGRQGKNSPLHF. The CDR3 DNA sequence: TGCGCCAGCAGCCGCGGACGACAGGGGAAAAATTCACCCCTCCACTTT.

The chain has TRBV4-3 and TRBJ1-2, with 7 bases that match TRBD1. The V and J ends lost 4 bases and 5 bases, in that order; junction bases with no gene match: 7. This CDR3 has 14 amino acids. Germline V lookup: CDR1 LGHNA, CDR2 YSLEER. CDR3 protein: CASSRGQVSYGYTF. As DNA, the CDR3 is TGCGCCAGCAGCCGCGGACAGGTTTCTTATGGCTACACCTTC.

The chain uses TRBV30 and TRBJ2-3; no reliable D call. V gave up 4 bases and J gave up 2 bases, with 13 bases separating them. CDR1 is GTSNPN and CDR2 is SVGIG in the germline V gene (reference sequence). The CDR3 is made up of 14 amino acids. CDR3 sequence (DNA): TGTGCCTGGATCCCTCCAGCGATCACAGATACGCAGTATTTT. It is translated as CAWIPPAITDTQYF. The full variable domain, with the rest looked up from reference TRBV30 and TRBJ2-3, is SQTIHQWPATLVQPVGSPLSLECTVEGTSNPNLYWYRQAAGRGLQLLFYSVGIGQISSEVPQNLSASRPQDRQFILSSKKLLLSDSGFYLCAWIPPAITDTQYFGPGTRLTVL.

The chain links TRBV6-6 to TRBJ2-6, with TRBD1 as a possible D gene (6 bases). Trimming stripped 4 bases from V and 2 bases from J, with 12 bases between. CDR3 length equals 16 residues. Germline CDR1 reads MNHNY; CDR2 reads SVGAGI (reference sequence). CDR3 sequence reads: CASSSIQGAGANVLTF. The CDR3 coding sequence is TGTGCCAGCAGTTCAATACAGGGTGCTGGGGCCAACGTCCTGACTTTC.

This sequence joins TRBV13 and TRBJ2-3; either TRBD1 or TRBD2 may supply D (5 bases each). Trimming took off 5 bases at V and 6 bases at J, with 12 bases between the two ends. The germline gives CDR1 PRHDT, CDR2 FYEKMQ (reference sequence). CDR3 size: 13 residues. The CDR3 is CASSVRGPDTQYF. CDR3 bases: TGTGCCAGCAGCGTCCGGGGCCCTGATACGCAGTATTTT.

This chain joins TRBV7-9 and TRBJ2-5; D not resolved. V was shortened by 5 bases and J by 1 base, with 11 bases between the two germline ends. The germline V gene encodes CDR1 SEHNR and CDR2 FQNEAQ (reference sequence). This CDR3 has 14 amino acids. The CDR3 is CASSQGHSQETQYF. As DNA, the CDR3 is TGTGCCAGCAGCCAAGGGCACAGCCAAGAGACCCAGTACTTC.

Worth noting for this clone: At one of its ends the junction is not consistent with the germline gene, which may arise from a read error. V gene TRBV11-2 combines with J gene TRBJ2-7, with 7 bases that match TRBD2. The germline CDR1 and CDR2 sequences are SGHAT and FQNNGV. CDR3 length equals 14 residues. In nucleotides, the CDR3 is TGTGCCAGCAGCTTAGATCCGAGGACTAGTAGGTTAGAGTTC. This encodes CASSLDPRTSRLEF.

The table lists this clone with a few counts. The chain couples TRBV19 to TRBJ1-5; D is unresolved. The V gene's germline CDR1 is LNHDA and CDR2 SQIVND (reference sequence). This CDR3 is built from 14 residues. V was pared by 8 bases and J by 0 bases, with 11 bases between. CDR3 residues: CASRQANSNQPQHF. CDR3 nucleotides: TGTGCCAGTCGGCAGGCTAATAGCAATCAGCCCCAGCATTTT.

The V gene is TRBV7-3, the J gene TRBJ2-3; D may be TRBD2 (6 bases). The CDR3 length is 16 residues. Per germline, CDR1 SGHTA and CDR2 FQGTGA. Trimming took 1 base from V and 10 from J, leaving 21 bases between them. The CDR3 DNA follows: TGTGCCAGCAGCTTAAGGGGGGACTTCACCCACAGTCCGCAGTATTTT. Amino acid sequence: CASSLRGDFTHSPQYF.